Sequencing of this TCR beta chain was carried out in a study of blood T cell repertoires in COVID-19. Study details: In each case, the material was cDNA or gDNA derived from T cells, B-cell-depleted T cells, or PBMCs.

Germline V gives CDR1 SGHRS, CDR2 YFSETQ. The CDR3 extends over 14 amino acids. Germline trimming cut 4 bases from V and 4 bases from J; bases unmatched to any gene: 6. The table came from immunoSEQ multiplex PCR; TCRdb's copy has only in-frame clones and leaves some out. The sample lists almost 200,000 clones, over 80% seen once, with 0.9% to 0.95% in the top ten. The specimen sequenced was peripheral blood. This sequence joins TRBV5-1 and TRBJ2-3; TRBD1 matches at 7 bases. This sequence originates from a man between 60 and 75 years old with COVID-19, enrolled during active disease. CDR3 nucleotides: TGCGCCAGCAGCCTCCCCCAGGGGGCAGATACGCAGTATTTT. It is translated as CASSLPQGADTQYF. The full variable domain, rest sourced from reference TRBV5-1 and TRBJ2-3, is KAGVTQTPRYLIKTRGQQVTLSCSPISGHRSVSWYQQTPGQGLQFLFEYFSETQRNKGNFPGRFSGRQFSNSRSEMNVSTLELGDSALYLCASSLPQGADTQYFGPGTRLTVL.